This T cell receptor beta chain stems from a study of cytomegalovirus exposure and HLA in healthy donors. Study-level findings and limits: The likely origin of a cluster of highly shared sequence variants was a sequencing artifact.

The PCR made use of 60 Vbeta and 13 Jbeta primers. Some clones are missing from TCRdb's copy, which holds only in-frame ones; the method was immunoSEQ multiplex PCR. The sample includes 200,000 to 250,000 clones. Deletions cut 2 bases from V and 1 base from J, with 5 bases between. The germline gives CDR1 SEHNR, CDR2 FQNEAQ (reference sequence). CDR3 length: 13 residues. Comment on this clone: The antigen remains undetermined. Additional DNA sequences in this sample encode the identical CDR3.

The TCR sequence derives from a woman aged 25 to 39 in good health and CMV-seropositive. The chain recombines TRBV7-9 with TRBJ1-1; D gene ambiguous. Source material: PBMCs. CDR3: CASSLTGNTEAFF. Here the CDR3 DNA reads TGTGCCAGCAGCTTAACGGGGAACACTGAAGCTTTCTTT.